The clone carrying this T cell receptor beta chain was observed a handful of times. The record originates from a study of blood T cells in healthy people across ages. This CDR3 spans 12 amino acids. The ends were cut back, 10 bases at V and 2 bases at J, with 12 bases in the middle. The V gene's germline CDR1 is MDHEN and CDR2 SYDVKM. A J-beta primer mix and a sample-barcoded 5' primer were used in a second PCR of roughly 7 to 12 cycles. TCRdb itself ran the 5' RACE reads through MiXCR, one entry per CDR3 protein. Found here are 1.2 million to 1.5 million distinct CDR3 sequences, approximately 40% of them singletons; the top ten hold 7.9%.

The sequencing input was blood. The receptor comes from a woman aged 18-30 years in good health. The genes are TRBV28 and TRBJ2-7, with D maybe TRBD1 (6 bases). CDR3 residues: CANPGHPYEQYF. The CDR3 nucleotides read TGTGCCAATCCGGGACACCCCTACGAGCAGTACTTC. The full variable domain, its missing parts supplied by reference TRBV28 and TRBJ2-7, is DVKVTQSSRYLVKRTGEKVFLECVQDMDHENMFWYRQDPGLGLRLIYFSYDVKMKEKGDIPEGYSVSREKKERFSLILESASTNQTSMYLCANPGHPYEQYFGPGTRLTVT.